This paragraph covers one T cell receptor (beta chain) sequence. The source of the sample is a study of blood T cell repertoires in COVID-19. Study background: Collection of acute and convalescent COVID-19 samples took place in the United States, Italy and Spain. In each case, the material was cDNA or gDNA derived from T cells, B-cell-depleted T cells, or PBMCs.

Original methodology: From reference gene primer amplification, estimates of nucleated cell counts were derived. Here immunoSEQ multiplex PCR was the method, and the copy in TCRdb shows in-frame clones only, minus some. That table gives V, J and clone size, and the DNA gave D and trimming. Here the sample spans about 140,000 clones, 88% being singletons. This receptor was obtained from a man in his 70s with acute or convalescent COVID-19. Sequencing was carried out using peripheral blood.

The CDR3 loop is CASSQQGALNSPLHF. The CDR3 DNA sequence: TGTGCCAGCAGTCAACAGGGGGCGTTAAATTCACCCCTCCACTTT. The J gene is TRBJ1-6, the V gene TRBV6-4, with TRBD1 matching over 9 bases. This CDR3 region has 15 residues. Germline lookup yields CDR1 MRHNA and CDR2 SNTAGT. With V trimmed by 5 bases and J by 7 bases, 6 bases remained unmatched.